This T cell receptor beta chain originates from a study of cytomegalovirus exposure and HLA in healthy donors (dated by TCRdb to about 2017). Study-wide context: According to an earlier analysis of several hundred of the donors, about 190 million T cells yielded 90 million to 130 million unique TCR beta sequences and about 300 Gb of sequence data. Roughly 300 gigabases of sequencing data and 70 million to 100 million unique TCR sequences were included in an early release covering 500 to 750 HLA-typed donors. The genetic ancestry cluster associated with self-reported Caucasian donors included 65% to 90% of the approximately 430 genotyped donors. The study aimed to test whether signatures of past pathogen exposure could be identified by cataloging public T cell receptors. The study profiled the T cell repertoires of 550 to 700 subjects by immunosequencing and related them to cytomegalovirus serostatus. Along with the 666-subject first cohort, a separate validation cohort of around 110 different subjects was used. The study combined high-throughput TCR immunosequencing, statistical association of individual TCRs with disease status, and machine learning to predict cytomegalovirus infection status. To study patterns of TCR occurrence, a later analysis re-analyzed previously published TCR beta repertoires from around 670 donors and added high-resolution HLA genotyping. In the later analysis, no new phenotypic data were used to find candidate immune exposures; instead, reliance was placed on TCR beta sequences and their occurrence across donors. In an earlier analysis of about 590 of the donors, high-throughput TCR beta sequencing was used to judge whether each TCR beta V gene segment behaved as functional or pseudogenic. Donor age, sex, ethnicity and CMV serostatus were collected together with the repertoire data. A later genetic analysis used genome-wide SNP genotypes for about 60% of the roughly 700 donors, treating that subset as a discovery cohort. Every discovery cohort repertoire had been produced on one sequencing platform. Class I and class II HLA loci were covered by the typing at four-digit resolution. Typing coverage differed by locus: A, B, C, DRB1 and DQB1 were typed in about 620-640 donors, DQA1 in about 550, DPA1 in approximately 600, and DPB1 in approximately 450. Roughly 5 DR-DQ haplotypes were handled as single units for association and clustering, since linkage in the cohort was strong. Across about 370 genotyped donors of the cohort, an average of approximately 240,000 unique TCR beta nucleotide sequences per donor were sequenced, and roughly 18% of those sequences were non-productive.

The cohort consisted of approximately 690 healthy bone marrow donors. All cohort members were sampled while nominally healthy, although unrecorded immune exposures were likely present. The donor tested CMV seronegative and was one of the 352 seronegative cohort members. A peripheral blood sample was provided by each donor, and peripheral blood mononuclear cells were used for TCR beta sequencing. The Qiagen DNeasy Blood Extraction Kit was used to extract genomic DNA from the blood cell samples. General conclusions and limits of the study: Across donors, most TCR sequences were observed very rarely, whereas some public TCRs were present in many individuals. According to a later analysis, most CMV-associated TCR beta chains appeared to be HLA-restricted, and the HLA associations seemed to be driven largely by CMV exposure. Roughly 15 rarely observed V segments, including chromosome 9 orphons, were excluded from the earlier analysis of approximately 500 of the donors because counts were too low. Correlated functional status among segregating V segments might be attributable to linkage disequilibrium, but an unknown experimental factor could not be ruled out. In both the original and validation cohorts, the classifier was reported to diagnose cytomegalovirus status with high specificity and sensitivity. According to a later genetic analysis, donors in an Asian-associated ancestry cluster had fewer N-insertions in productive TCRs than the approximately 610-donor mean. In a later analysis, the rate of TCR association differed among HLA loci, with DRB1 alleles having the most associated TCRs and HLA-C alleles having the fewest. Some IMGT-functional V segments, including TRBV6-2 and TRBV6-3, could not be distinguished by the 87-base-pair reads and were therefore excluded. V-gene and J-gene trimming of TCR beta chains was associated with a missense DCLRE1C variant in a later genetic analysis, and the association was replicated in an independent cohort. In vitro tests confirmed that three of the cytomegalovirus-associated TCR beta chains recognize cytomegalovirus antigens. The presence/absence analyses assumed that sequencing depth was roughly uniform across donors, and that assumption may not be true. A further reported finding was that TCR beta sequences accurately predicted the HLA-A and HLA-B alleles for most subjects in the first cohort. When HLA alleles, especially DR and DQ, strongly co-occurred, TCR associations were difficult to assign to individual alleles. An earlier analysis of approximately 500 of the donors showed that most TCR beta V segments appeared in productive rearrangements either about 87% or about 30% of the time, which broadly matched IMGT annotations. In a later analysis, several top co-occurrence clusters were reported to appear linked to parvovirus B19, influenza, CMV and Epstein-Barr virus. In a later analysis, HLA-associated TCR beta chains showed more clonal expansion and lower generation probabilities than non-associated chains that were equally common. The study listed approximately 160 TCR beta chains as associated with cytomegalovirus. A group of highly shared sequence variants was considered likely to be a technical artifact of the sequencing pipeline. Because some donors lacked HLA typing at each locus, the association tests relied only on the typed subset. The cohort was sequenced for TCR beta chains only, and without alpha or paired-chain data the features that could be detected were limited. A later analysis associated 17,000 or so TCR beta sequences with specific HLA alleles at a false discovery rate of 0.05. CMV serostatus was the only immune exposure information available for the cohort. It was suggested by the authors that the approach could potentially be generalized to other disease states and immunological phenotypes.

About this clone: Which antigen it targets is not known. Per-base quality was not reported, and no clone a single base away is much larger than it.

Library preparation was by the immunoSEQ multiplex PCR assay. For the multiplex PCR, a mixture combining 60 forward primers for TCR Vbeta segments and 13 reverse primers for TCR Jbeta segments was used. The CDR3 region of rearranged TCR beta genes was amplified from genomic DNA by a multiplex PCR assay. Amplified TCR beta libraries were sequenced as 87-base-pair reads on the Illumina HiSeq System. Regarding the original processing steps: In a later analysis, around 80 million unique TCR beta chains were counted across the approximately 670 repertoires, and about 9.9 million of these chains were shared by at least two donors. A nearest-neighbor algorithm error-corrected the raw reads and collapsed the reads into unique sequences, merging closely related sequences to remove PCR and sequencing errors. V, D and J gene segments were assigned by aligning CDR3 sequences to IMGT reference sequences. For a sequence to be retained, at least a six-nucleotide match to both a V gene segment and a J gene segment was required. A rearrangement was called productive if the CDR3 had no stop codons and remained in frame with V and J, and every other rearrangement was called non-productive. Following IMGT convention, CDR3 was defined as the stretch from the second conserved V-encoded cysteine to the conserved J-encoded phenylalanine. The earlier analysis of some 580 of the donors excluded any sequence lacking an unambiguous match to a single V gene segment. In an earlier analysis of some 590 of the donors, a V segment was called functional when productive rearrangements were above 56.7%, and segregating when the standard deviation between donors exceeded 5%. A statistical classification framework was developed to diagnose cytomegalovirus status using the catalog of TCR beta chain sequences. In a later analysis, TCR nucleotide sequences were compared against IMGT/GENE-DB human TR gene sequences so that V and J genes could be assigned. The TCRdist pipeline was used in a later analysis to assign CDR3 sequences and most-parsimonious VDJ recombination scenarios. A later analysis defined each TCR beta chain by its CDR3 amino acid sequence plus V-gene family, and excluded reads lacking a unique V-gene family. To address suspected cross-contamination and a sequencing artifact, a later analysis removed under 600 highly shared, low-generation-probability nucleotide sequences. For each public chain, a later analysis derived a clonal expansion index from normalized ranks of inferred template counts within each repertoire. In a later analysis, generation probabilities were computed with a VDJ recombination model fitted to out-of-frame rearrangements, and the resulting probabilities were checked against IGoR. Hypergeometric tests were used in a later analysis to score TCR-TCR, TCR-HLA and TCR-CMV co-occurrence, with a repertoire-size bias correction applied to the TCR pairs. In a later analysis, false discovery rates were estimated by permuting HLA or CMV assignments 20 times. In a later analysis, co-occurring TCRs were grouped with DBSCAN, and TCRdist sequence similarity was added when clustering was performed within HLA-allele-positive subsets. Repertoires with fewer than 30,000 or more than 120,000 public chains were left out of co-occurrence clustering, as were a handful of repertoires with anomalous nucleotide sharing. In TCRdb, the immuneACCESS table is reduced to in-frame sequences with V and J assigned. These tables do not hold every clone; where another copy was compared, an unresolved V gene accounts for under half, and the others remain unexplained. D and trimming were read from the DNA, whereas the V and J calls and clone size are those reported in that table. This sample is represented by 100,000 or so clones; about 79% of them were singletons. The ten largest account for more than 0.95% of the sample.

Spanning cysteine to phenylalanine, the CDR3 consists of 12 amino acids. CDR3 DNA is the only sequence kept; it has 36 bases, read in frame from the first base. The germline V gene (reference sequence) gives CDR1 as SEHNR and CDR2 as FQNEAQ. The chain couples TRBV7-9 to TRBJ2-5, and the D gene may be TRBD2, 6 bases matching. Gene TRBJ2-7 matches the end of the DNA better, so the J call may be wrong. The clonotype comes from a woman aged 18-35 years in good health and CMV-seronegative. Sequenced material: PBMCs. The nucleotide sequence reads TGTGCCAGCTCCGCGGGGACCTACGAGCAGTACTTC. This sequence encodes CASSAGTYEQYF.